This T cell receptor beta chain stems from a study of blood T cell repertoires in COVID-19. CDR3 size: 15 residues. The germline V gene has CDR1 MDHEN and CDR2 SYDVKM. Trimming stripped 3 bases from V and 1 base from J, with 7 bases between. TCRdb's table, derived via immunoSEQ multiplex PCR, lists solely in-frame clones and lacks some. Here the sample spans some 26,000 clones, under 85% being singletons. The TCR sequence derives from a man between 65 and 85 years old with acute or convalescent COVID-19. Sample: peripheral blood. The V call is TRBV28, the J call TRBJ1-6; no firm D call. This CDR3 reads CASSFGVSYNSPLHF. CDR3 DNA sequence: TGTGCCAGCAGTTTCGGGGTTTCCTATAATTCACCCCTCCACTTT.